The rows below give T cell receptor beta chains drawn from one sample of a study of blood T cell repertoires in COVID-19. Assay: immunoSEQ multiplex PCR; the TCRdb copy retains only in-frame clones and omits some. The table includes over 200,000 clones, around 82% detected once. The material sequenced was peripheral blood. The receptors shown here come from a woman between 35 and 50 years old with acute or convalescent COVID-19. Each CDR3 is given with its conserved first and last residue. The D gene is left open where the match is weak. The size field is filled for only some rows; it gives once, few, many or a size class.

DNA: TGTGCCAGCACCCTGACAGGGGACTACGAGCAGTACTTC; CDR3: CASTLTGDYEQYF; V: TRBV6-6; J: TRBJ2-7; size: NA; D: TRBD1
DNA: TGTGCCAGCAGTTCTTTTACCGGGACTAGCCAGCACGAGCAGTACTTC; CDR3: CASSSFTGTSQHEQYF; V: TRBV27; J: TRBJ2-7; size: NA; D: TRBD2
DNA: TGTGCCAGCAGCCAAGATGTCACAGCTCTCTACTATGGCTACACCTTC; CDR3: CASSQDVTALYYGYTF; V: TRBV4-2; J: TRBJ1-2; size: NA; D: NA
DNA: TGTGCCAGCTCACCGGGGGACAGGGAAGGGTATGGCTACACCTTC; CDR3: CASSPGDREGYGYTF; V: TRBV18; J: TRBJ1-2; size: NA; D: TRBD1
DNA: TGTGCCAGCAGCTTAACTATTACAGGGGAGAGGGGCTACACCTTC; CDR3: CASSLTITGERGYTF; V: TRBV5-4; J: TRBJ1-2; size: NA; D: TRBD1
DNA: TGTGCCAGCAGTGGCGCAGGGGTTGGGAACACTGAAGCTTTCTTT; CDR3: CASSGAGVGNTEAFF; V: TRBV2; J: TRBJ1-1; size: NA; D: NA
DNA: TGTGCCAGCAGCCCCGCCGCGGGGGGAACAGATACGCAGTATTTT; CDR3: CASSPAAGGTDTQYF; V: TRBV2; J: TRBJ2-3; size: NA; D: TRBD2
DNA: TGTGCCAGCAGCCACCAGGGCGGGCTAGCGGGTTCTTCTAGCACAGATACGCAGTATTTT; CDR3: CASSHQGGLAGSSSTDTQYF; V: TRBV4-2; J: TRBJ2-3; size: NA; D: TRBD2
DNA: TGCGCCAGCAGCCAAGACGGGAATCAGCCCCAGCATTTT; CDR3: CASSQDGNQPQHF; V: TRBV4-1; J: TRBJ1-5; size: NA; D: NA
DNA: TGTGCCAGCAGTTACAGTGGCGCTGGGACTAGCGGGAGGGGTTACAATGAGCAGTTCTTC; CDR3: CASSYSGAGTSGRGYNEQFF; V: TRBV6-2/TRBV6-3; J: TRBJ2-1; size: NA; D: TRBD2
DNA: TGTGCCAGCAGTTCCCGACCGGGCACCGGGGAGCTGTTTTTT; CDR3: CASSSRPGTGELFF; V: TRBV27; J: TRBJ2-2; size: NA; D: NA
DNA: TGTGCCAGCAGCCTCGGACTGTACAATGAGCAGTTCTTC; CDR3: CASSLGLYNEQFF; V: TRBV7-2; J: TRBJ2-1; size: NA; D: NA
DNA: TGTGCTAGTGGTTTGGCCGCCGGGACAGGGGCTGTAAACACCATATATTTT; CDR3: CASGLAAGTGAVNTIYF; V: TRBV12-5; J: TRBJ1-3; size: NA; D: TRBD1
DNA: TGTGCCAGCAGTAAACCCGAGACGGTGAGGGAAGTGTTTTTT; CDR3: CASSKPETVREVFF; V: TRBV6-5; J: TRBJ1-4; size: NA; D: NA
DNA: TGTGCCAGTCGACGACAGGGCTCCGATTCACCCCTCCACTTT; CDR3: CASRRQGSDSPLHF; V: TRBV19; J: TRBJ1-6; size: NA; D: TRBD1
DNA: TGTGCCAGCAGCGCGGGGGACAGCGCGGGTGGCTACACCTTC; CDR3: CASSAGDSAGGYTF; V: TRBV9; J: TRBJ1-2; size: NA; D: TRBD1
DNA: TGTGCCAGCAGTTACGAGGCGGGAGAAGACCTATTTGAGGACGAGCAGTACTTC; CDR3: CASSYEAGEDLFEDEQYF; V: TRBV6-2/TRBV6-3; J: TRBJ2-7; size: NA; D: TRBD2
DNA: TGTGCCAGCAGCTTAAGATTCGGACTAGCGGAAAACAATGAGCAGTTCTTC; CDR3: CASSLRFGLAENNEQFF; V: TRBV11-3; J: TRBJ2-1; size: NA; D: TRBD2
DNA: TGCGCCAGCAGCCAAGATCTGGCTAGCGGGGGCGTGAACGAGCAGTACTTC; CDR3: CASSQDLASGGVNEQYF; V: TRBV4-3; J: TRBJ2-7; size: NA; D: TRBD2
DNA: TGTGCCAGCAGCGGTAGCTTTGAAGCTTTCTTT; CDR3: CASSGSFEAFF; V: TRBV7-2; J: TRBJ1-1; size: NA; D: NA
DNA: TGCGCCAGCAGCGAATGGCCAAGTGAAGCTTTCTTT; CDR3: CASSEWPSEAFF; V: TRBV4-1; J: TRBJ1-1; size: many; D: NA
DNA: TGTGCCAGCAGCCAAGATAAGGTCCAGTGGGCCTGGGAAGCTTTCTTT; CDR3: CASSQDKVQWAWEAFF; V: TRBV4-2; J: TRBJ1-1; size: NA; D: NA
DNA: TGTGCCAGCAGCCAGGGAGGGTTGGACACTGAAGCTTTCTTT; CDR3: CASSQGGLDTEAFF; V: TRBV3-1/TRBV3-2; J: TRBJ1-1; size: once; D: NA
DNA: TGCGCCAGCAGCCGGGGACTAGCGGGCTACGAGCAGTACTTC; CDR3: CASSRGLAGYEQYF; V: TRBV4-3; J: TRBJ2-7; size: NA; D: TRBD2
DNA: TGTGCCACCAGCCCCGGGACAGCAACTAATGAAAAACTGTTTTTT; CDR3: CATSPGTATNEKLFF; V: TRBV15; J: TRBJ1-4; size: few; D: TRBD1
DNA: TGTGCCAGCAGCGTGGCAGGAGCGGGGCCCTACGAGCAGTACTTC; CDR3: CASSVAGAGPYEQYF; V: TRBV9; J: TRBJ2-7; size: NA; D: TRBD2
DNA: TGTGCCAGCAGCGAAGAGGCGGCGGGGGGGCCCAAGACCACAGATACGCAGTATTTT; CDR3: CASSEEAAGGPKTTDTQYF; V: TRBV21-1; J: TRBJ2-3; size: NA; D: NA
DNA: TGTGCCAGCAGCCCCGTATGGCGCACAGATACGCAGTATTTT; CDR3: CASSPVWRTDTQYF; V: TRBV7-6; J: TRBJ2-3; size: NA; D: NA
DNA: TGTGCCAGCAGCCAACTACGAGGCTATGGCTACACCTTC; CDR3: CASSQLRGYGYTF; V: TRBV14; J: TRBJ1-2; size: NA; D: NA
DNA: TGTGCCAGTAGTGCGGTCCTCAGAGAAGAGCAGTTCTTC; CDR3: CASSAVLREEQFF; V: TRBV19; J: TRBJ2-1; size: NA; D: NA
DNA: TGCGCCAGCAGCCAAGTACCGGGGACAGGGCTTAGGGACGAGCAGTACTTC; CDR3: CASSQVPGTGLRDEQYF; V: TRBV4-3; J: TRBJ2-7; size: NA; D: TRBD1
DNA: TGTGCCAGCAGTCCGACTAGCGGGATCCACAATGAGCAGTTCTTC; CDR3: CASSPTSGIHNEQFF; V: TRBV2; J: TRBJ2-1; size: NA; D: TRBD2
DNA: TGTGCCAGCAGCTTAGGGCAGCGGGAGGAGCAGTTCTTC; CDR3: CASSLGQREEQFF; V: TRBV7-7; J: TRBJ2-1; size: NA; D: TRBD2
DNA: TGTGCCAGCAGTTTATTCAGGGGACCCGAGCAGTACTTC; CDR3: CASSLFRGPEQYF; V: TRBV27; J: TRBJ2-7; size: once; D: NA
DNA: TGCAGCGTTGAGAGGGACTATGGCTACACCTTC; CDR3: CSVERDYGYTF; V: TRBV29-1; J: TRBJ1-2; size: once; D: NA
DNA: TGCGCCAGCAGCTGGTCGGTGAGGGTAGACACTGAAGCTTTCTTT; CDR3: CASSWSVRVDTEAFF; V: TRBV5-1; J: TRBJ1-1; size: NA; D: NA
DNA: TGTGCCTGGAGTCTACGCACCAACACTAATGAAAAACTGTTTTTT; CDR3: CAWSLRTNTNEKLFF; V: TRBV30; J: TRBJ1-4; size: NA; D: NA